This T cell receptor (beta chain) was profiled in a study of technical replicates of blood from a few donors. Sequencing was performed with immunoSEQ multiplex PCR; in TCRdb, only in-frame clones are kept and a portion is missing. Here the sample spans about 88,000 clones, approximately 94% being singletons. Germline CDR1 reads SQVTM; CDR2 reads ANQGSEA. J gave up 5 bases and V 6 bases, and 10 bases lay outside the gene matches. CDR3 length: 15 amino acids. Sequenced sample: T cells isolated from PBMCs. This receptor was identified in a human donor in good health. This sequence joins TRBV29-1 and TRBJ2-5; 12 bases match TRBD2. The CDR3 sequence is CSVGTSGLEGETQYF. As DNA, the CDR3 is TGCAGCGTGGGGACTAGCGGGCTGGAGGGGGAGACCCAGTACTTC.